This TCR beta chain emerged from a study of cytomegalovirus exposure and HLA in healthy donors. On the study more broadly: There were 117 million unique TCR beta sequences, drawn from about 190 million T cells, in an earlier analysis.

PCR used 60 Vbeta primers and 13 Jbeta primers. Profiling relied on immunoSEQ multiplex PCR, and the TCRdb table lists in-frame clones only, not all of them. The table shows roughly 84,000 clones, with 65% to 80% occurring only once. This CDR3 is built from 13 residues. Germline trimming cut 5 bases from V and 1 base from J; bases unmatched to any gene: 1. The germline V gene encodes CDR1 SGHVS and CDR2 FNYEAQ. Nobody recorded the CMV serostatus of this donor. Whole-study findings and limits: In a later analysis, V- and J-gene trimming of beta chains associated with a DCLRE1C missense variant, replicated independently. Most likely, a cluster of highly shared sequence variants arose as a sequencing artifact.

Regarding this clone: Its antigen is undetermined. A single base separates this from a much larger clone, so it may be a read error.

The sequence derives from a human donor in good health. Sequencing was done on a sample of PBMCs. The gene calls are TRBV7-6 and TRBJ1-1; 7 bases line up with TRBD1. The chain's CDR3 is CASSRTGNTEAFF. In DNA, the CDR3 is TGTGCCAGCAGCCGGACAGGGAACACTGAAGCTTTCTTT.